The table lists the clone carrying this T cell receptor beta chain with a count of one. Its cognate antigen is unknown. This record comes from a study of T cell repertoires in cytomegalovirus infection. TCRdb re-derived calls from the reads in MiXCR, one entry per CDR3 protein. The data show just over 450,000 distinct CDR3 sequences, approximately 40% seen once. V trimming: 5 bases; J trimming: 6 bases; junction bases outside the gene matches: 16. CDR1 and CDR2 from the germline V gene are SGHAT and FQNNGV. CDR3 length: 16 amino acids. The sample was cultured PBMCs, taken from culture after CMV antigen stimulation. The rearrangement links TRBV11-2 to TRBJ2-7, with 7 bases fitting TRBD2. This sequence originates from a human donor in good health (CMV status not recorded). Some clones in this sample may be carry-over from other donors' samples. The CDR3 region has the DNA TGTGCCAGCAGCACCCGGGGGGAGTCAGGCCTCTCCGAGCAGTACTTC. It specifies CASSTRGESGLSEQYF.